This passage covers 8 T cell receptor beta chains from one sample sequenced in a study of shared clonotypes between healthy human individuals. Sequencing was performed with immunoSEQ multiplex PCR; in TCRdb, only in-frame clones are kept and a portion is missing. The sample consists of 2 million to 2.5 million clones, approximately 90% of them appearing once. Input material: naive CD4+ T cells from PBMCs. Regarding subset: CD45RA+ positively selected. These receptors all come from a man aged 18 to 29 in good health. Some clones in this sample may be carry-over from other donors' samples.

Notes on this clone: One end of the junction is discordant with germline, which a read error may explain. The same CDR3 can be traced to other DNA sequences in this sample. V usage is TRBV6-5 and J usage is TRBJ2-3; 7 bases line up with TRBD1. This CDR3 has 15 residues. Germline V CDR1 and CDR2: MNHEY, SVGAGI. CDR3 sequence: CASSWTGISTDTQYF. As DNA, the CDR3 is TGTGCCAGCAGTTGGACAGGTATTAGCACAGATACGCAGTACTTT.

The rearrangement joins TRBV5-1 to TRBJ1-1, with a tentative D call TRBD1 (5 bases). V lost 0 bases and J lost 4, with 13 bases in between. Germline CDR1 reads SGHRS; CDR2 reads YFSETQ. The CDR3 spans 15 residues. CDR3 protein: CASSLGQLATTEAFF. The CDR3 bases are TGCGCCAGCAGCTTGGGACAGCTCGCGACCACTGAAGCTTTCTTT.

The chain uses TRBV7-9 and TRBJ1-1; D is perhaps TRBD1 (5 bases). V lost 5 bases to trimming and J lost 0 bases, with 10 bases between them. The CDR3 is 14 residues long. The germline V gene has CDR1 SEHNR and CDR2 FQNEAQ (reference sequence). Written as DNA, the CDR3 is TGTGCCAGCAGCCGAGGGACGTTGAACACTGAAGCTTTCTTT. Its protein is CASSRGTLNTEAFF.

The chain combines TRBV18 with TRBJ2-2; tentatively, D is TRBD1 (6 bases). V lost 7 bases and J 1 base, leaving 10 bases between the germline ends. Germline-derived CDR1 and CDR2 are KGHSH and LQKENI. The CDR3 runs to 14 residues. The CDR3 DNA reads TGTGCCAGCTACCCGGACAGGAACACCGGGGAGCTGTTTTTT. Translated: CASYPDRNTGELFF.

The V call is TRBV4-1, the J call TRBJ1-5; 11 bases map to TRBD1. Per germline, CDR1 MGHRA and CDR2 YSYEKL. The J segment lost 3 bases and the V segment lost 2 bases, leaving 9 bases of the junction unmatched. The CDR3 sequence is 18 residues long. The CDR3 protein is CASSQLLGGQGVNQPQHF. The CDR3 DNA is TGCGCCAGCAGCCAACTTCTGGGGGGACAGGGGGTCAATCAGCCCCAGCATTTT.

Only a few counts were recorded for this clone. The genes are TRBV2 and TRBJ2-5; 8 positions match TRBD2. With 8 bases clipped from V and 3 bases from J, the junction kept 8 bases outside the gene matches. Germline loops: CDR1 SNHLY, CDR2 FYNNEI. The CDR3 loop spans 14 amino acids. CDR3 in amino acids: CASLFGGEKETQYF. Here the CDR3 DNA reads TGTGCCAGCCTCTTCGGGGGGGAGAAAGAGACCCAGTACTTC.

The rearrangement uses TRBV6-1 and TRBJ2-5, with 7 bases matching TRBD1. This CDR3 comprises 13 residues. CDR1 and CDR2 (germline): MNHNS, SASEGT. J was trimmed by 5 bases and V by 4 bases; bases with no gene match: 4. DNA for the CDR3: TGTGCCAGCAGTGGAGGGGGCCGGGAGACCCAGTACTTC. Protein: CASSGGGRETQYF.

CDR3 DNA sequence: TGTGCCAGCAGAAGTTACGCGGCCAGAGTTGAAGCTTTCTTT. Protein sequence: CASRSYAARVEAFF. This chain joins TRBV6-5 and TRBJ1-1; no definite D call. The length of the CDR3 is 14 residues. Trimming took 6 bases from V and 7 from J, leaving 18 bases between them. Germline assignment: CDR1 MNHEY and CDR2 SVGAGI.